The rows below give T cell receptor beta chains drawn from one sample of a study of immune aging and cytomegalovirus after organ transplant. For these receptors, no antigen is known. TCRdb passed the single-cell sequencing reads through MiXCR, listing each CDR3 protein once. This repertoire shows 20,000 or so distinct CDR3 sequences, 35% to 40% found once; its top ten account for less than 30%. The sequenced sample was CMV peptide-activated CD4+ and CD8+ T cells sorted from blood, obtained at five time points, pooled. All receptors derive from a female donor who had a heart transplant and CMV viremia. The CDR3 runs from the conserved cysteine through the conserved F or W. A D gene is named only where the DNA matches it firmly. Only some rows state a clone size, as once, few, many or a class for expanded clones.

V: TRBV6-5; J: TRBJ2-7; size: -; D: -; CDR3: CASSHGTRPYEQYF; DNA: TGTGCCAGCAGCCACGGGACACGTCCCTACGAGCAGTACTTC
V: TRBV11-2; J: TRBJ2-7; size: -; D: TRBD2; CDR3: CASSLARGRSYEQYF; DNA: TGTGCCAGCAGCTTAGCCCGCGGGAGATCCTACGAGCAGTACTTC
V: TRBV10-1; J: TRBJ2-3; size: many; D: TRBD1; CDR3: CASSDFKGATDTQYF; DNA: TGCGCCAGCAGTGATTTTAAGGGGGCGACAGATACGCAGTATTTT
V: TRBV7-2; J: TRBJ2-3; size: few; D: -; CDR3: CASSHADTQYF; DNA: TGCGCCAGCAGCCATGCAGATACGCAGTATTTT
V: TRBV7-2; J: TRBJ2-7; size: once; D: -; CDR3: CASSLVDSYEQYF; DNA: TGTGCCAGCAGCTTAGTGGATAGCTACGAGCAGTACTTC
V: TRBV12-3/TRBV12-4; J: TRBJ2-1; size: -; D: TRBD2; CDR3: CASSRTSGTYNEQFF; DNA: TGTGCCAGCAGTCGGACTAGCGGGACCTACAATGAGCAGTTCTTC
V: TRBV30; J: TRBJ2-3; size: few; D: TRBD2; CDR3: CAWRGGLAVDTQYF; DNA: TGTGCCTGGAGAGGGGGACTAGCTGTAGATACGCAGTATTTT
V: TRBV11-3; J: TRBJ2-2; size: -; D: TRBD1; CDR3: CASAAGQGAPTGELFF; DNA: TGTGCCAGCGCCGCAGGACAGGGGGCGCCGACCGGGGAGCTGTTTTTT
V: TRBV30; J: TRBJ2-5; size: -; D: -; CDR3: CAWSPPGLKETQYF; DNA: TGTGCCTGGAGTCCCCCCGGACTGAAAGAGACCCAGTACTTC
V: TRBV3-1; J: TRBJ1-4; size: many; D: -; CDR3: CASSQGRGVGEKLFF; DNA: TGTGCCAGCAGCCAAGGGCGTGGGGTTGGTGAAAAACTGTTTTTT
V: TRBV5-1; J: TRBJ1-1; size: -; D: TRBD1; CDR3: CASSFAAQGVNTEAFF; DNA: TGCGCCAGCAGTTTTGCGGCACAGGGGGTGAACACTGAAGCTTTCTTT
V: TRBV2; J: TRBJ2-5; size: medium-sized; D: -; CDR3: CASSNGLGQIQETQYF; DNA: TGTGCCAGCAGCAATGGGCTTGGACAGATCCAAGAGACCCAGTACTTC
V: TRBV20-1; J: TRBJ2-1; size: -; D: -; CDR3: CSARENGGDEQFF; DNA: TGCAGTGCTAGAGAAAATGGAGGGGATGAGCAGTTCTTC
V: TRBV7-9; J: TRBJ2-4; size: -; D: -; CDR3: CASSLGGTAKNIQYF; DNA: TGTGCCAGCAGCTTGGGGGGAACGGCCAAAAACATTCAGTACTTC
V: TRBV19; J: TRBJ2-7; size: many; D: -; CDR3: CASSGPGPYEQYF; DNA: TGTGCCAGTAGTGGACCGGGTCCCTACGAGCAGTACTTC
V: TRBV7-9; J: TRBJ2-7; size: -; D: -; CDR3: CASSKSGRSYEQYF; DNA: TGTGCCAGCAGCAAATCTGGCAGGTCCTACGAGCAGTACTTC
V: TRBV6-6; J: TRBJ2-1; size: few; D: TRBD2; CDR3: CASTSRGGSSYNEQFF; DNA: TGTGCCAGCACCTCCCGTGGCGGGAGTTCCTACAATGAGCAGTTCTTC
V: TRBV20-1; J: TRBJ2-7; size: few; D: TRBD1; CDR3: CSATPGQGGTEQYF; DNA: TGCAGTGCTACTCCCGGACAGGGGGGAACCGAGCAGTACTTC
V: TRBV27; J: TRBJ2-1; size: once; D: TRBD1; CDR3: CASSNPGQRMDDEQFF; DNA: TGTGCCAGCAGTAATCCGGGACAGAGAATGGACGATGAGCAGTTCTTC
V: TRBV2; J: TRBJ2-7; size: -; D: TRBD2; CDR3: CASSDPSGSKPKYSEQYF; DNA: TGTGCCAGCAGTGATCCTAGCGGGAGCAAACCTAAGTATAGCGAGCAGTACTTC
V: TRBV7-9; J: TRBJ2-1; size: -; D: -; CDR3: CASSSSGANSYNEQFF; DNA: TGTGCCAGCAGCTCCTCCGGAGCAAACTCCTACAATGAGCAGTTCTTC
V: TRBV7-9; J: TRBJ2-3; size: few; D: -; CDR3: CASSSLADTQYF; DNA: TGTGCCAGCAGCTCATTAGCAGATACGCAGTATTTT